This T cell receptor beta chain came from a study of metastatic and nonmetastatic thyroid tumors. Study summary: Repertoires from malignant and benign thyroid patients were compared across blood and tumor or nodule tissue.

The CDR3 runs to 19 residues. V gave up 4 bases and J gave up 4 bases; unmatched junction bases: 13. The germline gives CDR1 MNHEY, CDR2 SMNVEV (reference sequence). Original handling: The study built a papillary thyroid cancer distant-metastasis classifier from CDR3 differences across clinicopathological groups. TCRdb re-called the PCR reads through MiXCR. What appears here as the V and J calls and clone size reflects TCRdb's work, not the paper's. In the table there are about 32,000 clones, around a third of which are singletons. As regards this clone: The antigen remains unidentified.

Study results and caveats: Within blood and tumor, benign nodules reportedly had significantly lower TCR beta diversity than malignant thyroid tumors did.

There were no patients who had received any treatment before thyroid surgery. Material: tumor tissue. The chain uses TRBV27 and TRBJ2-1; 13 bases agree with TRBD2. The source is a female donor with papillary thyroid cancer or a benign thyroid nodule (not recorded which). Some clones in this sample may be carry-over from other donors' samples. CDR3 protein: CASSSLPRTSGSGYNEQFF. The CDR3 DNA is TGTGCCAGCAGTTCCCTCCCCCGGACTAGCGGGAGTGGGTACAATGAGCAGTTCTTC.